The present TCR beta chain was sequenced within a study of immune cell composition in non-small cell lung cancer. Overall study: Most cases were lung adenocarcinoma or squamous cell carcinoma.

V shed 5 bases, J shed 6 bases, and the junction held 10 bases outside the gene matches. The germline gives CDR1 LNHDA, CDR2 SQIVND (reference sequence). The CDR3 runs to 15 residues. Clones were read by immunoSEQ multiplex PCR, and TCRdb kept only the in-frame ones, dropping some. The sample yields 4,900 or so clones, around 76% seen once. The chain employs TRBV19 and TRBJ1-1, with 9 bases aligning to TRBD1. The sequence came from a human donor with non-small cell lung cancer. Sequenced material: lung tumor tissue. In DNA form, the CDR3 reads TGTGCCAGTAGTGGTTGGACAGGGGTTATCTCTGAAGCTTTCTTT. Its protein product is CASSGWTGVISEAFF.